The clone carrying this TCR beta chain was observed a handful of times. The antigen remains unidentified. This sample stems from a study of beta chain features in type 1 diabetes. Germline CDR1 reads LNHDA; CDR2 reads SQIVND (reference sequence). This CDR3 has 14 residues. The V segment lost 4 bases and the J segment 5 bases; nucleotides outside the gene matches: 5. CD4+ naive, central memory, regulatory and stem cell-like memory subsets were isolated by sorting on CD45RO/CCR7/CD25/CD127/CD95/CD27. Reverse transcribing all isolated RNA meant expressed TCRB transcripts were sequenced. Method: immunoSEQ multiplex PCR; TCRdb's copy keeps in-frame clones and lacks some. The sample has around 250,000 clones, approximately 14% seen once. Study results and limitations: Healthy donors had naive, central memory and Treg TCRB repertoires that appeared less similar than those seen among patients. Shorter TCRB CDR3s, moderately but significantly so, marked every one of the four CD4+ subsets in Type 1 diabetes patients.

The chain recombines TRBV19 with TRBJ1-5; 7 bases map to TRBD1. This clonotype was obtained from a man aged 25-40 years with type 1 diabetes. Sequenced material: naive CD4+ T cells from blood. CDR3 in amino acids: CASSTRQGYQPQHF. Here the CDR3 DNA reads TGTGCCAGTAGTACCCGACAGGGATATCAGCCCCAGCATTTT.